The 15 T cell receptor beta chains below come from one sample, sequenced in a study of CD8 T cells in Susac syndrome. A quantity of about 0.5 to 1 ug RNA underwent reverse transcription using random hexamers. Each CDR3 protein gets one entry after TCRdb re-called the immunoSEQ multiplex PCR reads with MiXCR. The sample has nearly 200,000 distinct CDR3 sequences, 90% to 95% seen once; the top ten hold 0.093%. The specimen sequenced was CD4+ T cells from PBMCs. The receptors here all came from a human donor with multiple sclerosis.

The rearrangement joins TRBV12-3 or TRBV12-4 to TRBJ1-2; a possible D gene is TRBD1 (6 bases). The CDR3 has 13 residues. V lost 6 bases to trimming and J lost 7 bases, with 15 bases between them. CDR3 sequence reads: CASSPDRRGGYTF. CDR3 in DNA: TGTGCCAGCAGCCCTGACAGGCGCGGTGGCTACACCTTC.

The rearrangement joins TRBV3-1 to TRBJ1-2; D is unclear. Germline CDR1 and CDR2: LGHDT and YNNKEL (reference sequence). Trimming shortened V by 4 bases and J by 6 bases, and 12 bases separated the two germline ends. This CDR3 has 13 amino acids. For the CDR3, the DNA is TGTGCCAGCAGCCCCCGGGAATTCCATGGCTACACCTTC. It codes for CASSPREFHGYTF.

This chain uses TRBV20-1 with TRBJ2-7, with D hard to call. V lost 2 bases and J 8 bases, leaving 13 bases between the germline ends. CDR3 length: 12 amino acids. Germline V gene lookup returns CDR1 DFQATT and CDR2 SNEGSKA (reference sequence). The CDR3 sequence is CSARNGQTQQYF. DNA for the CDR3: TGCAGTGCTAGAAACGGGCAGACCCAGCAGTACTTC.

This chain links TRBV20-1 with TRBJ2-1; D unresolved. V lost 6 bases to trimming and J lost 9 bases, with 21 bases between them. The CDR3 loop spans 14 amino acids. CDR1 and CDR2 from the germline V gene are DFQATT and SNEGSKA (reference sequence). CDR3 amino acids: CSALTGPKVGEQFF. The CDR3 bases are TGCAGTGCGCTTACCGGGCCTAAGGTCGGTGAGCAGTTCTTC.

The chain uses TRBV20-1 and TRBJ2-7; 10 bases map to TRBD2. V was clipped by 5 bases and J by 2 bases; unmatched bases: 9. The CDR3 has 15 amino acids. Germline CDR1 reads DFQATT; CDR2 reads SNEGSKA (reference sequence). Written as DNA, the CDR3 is TGCAGTGCTGCCGGAATTCTAGCGGGAGCCTACGAGCAGTACTTC. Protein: CSAAGILAGAYEQYF.

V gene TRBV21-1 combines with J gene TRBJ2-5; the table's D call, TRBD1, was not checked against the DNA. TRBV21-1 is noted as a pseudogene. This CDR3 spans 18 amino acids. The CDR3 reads CASSSHSTSGRHIETQYF. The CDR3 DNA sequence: TGTGCCAGCAGTTCCCATTCCACTTCGGGACGCCATATAGAGACCCAGTACTTC.

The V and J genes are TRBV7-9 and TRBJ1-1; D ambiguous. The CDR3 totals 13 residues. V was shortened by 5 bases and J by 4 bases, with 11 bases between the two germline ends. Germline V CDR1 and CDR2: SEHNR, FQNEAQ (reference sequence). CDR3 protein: CASSELGGTEAFF. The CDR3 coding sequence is TGTGCCAGCAGCGAACTCGGTGGCACTGAAGCTTTCTTT.

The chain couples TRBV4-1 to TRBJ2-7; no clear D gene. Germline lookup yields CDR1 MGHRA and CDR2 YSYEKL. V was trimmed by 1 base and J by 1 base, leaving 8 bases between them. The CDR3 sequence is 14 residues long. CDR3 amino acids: CASSQAPRSYEQYF. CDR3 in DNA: TGCGCCAGCAGCCAAGCTCCCAGGTCCTACGAGCAGTACTTC.

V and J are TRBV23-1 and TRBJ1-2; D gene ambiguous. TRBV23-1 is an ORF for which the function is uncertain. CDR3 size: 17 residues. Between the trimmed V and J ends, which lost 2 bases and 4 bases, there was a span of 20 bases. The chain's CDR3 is CASSQTIPTRIAYGYTF. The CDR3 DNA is TGCGCCAGCAGTCAAACCATACCGACACGAATCGCCTATGGCTACACCTTC.

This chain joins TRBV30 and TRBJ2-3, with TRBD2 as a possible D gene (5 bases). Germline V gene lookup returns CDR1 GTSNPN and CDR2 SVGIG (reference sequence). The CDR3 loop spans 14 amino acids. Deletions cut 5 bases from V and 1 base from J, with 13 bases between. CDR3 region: CAWWVSGRTDTQYF. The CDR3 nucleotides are TGTGCCTGGTGGGTAAGCGGACGCACAGATACGCAGTATTTT.

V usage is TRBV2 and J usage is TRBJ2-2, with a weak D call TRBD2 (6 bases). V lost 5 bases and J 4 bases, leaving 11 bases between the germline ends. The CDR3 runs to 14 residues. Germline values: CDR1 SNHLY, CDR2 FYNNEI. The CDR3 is CASSWDSFTGELFF. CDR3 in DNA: TGTGCCAGCAGTTGGGACTCATTCACCGGGGAGCTGTTTTTT.

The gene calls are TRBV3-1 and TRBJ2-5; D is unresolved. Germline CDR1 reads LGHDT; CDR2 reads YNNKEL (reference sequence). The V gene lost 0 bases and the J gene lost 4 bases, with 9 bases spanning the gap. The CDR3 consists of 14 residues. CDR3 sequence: CASSQDSFGETQYF. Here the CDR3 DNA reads TGTGCCAGCAGCCAAGATTCATTCGGAGAGACCCAGTACTTC.

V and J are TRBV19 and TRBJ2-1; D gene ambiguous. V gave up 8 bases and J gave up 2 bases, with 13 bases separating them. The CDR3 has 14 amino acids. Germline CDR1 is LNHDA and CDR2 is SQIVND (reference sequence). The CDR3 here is CASGWASTYNEQFF. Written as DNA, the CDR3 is TGTGCCAGTGGGTGGGCTTCAACCTACAATGAGCAGTTCTTC.

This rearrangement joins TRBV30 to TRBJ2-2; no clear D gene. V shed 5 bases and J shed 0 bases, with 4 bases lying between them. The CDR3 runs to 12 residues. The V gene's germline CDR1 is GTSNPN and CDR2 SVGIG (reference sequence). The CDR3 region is CAWGTNTGELFF. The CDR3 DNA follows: TGTGCCTGGGGCACGAACACCGGGGAGCTGTTTTTT.

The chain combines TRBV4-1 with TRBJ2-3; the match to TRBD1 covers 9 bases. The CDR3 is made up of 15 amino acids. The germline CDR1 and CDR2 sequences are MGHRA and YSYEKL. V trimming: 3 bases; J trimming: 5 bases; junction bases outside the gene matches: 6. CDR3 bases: TGCGCCAGCAGCCATCCGAGACAGGGGGGAGATACGCAGTATTTT. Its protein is CASSHPRQGGDTQYF.